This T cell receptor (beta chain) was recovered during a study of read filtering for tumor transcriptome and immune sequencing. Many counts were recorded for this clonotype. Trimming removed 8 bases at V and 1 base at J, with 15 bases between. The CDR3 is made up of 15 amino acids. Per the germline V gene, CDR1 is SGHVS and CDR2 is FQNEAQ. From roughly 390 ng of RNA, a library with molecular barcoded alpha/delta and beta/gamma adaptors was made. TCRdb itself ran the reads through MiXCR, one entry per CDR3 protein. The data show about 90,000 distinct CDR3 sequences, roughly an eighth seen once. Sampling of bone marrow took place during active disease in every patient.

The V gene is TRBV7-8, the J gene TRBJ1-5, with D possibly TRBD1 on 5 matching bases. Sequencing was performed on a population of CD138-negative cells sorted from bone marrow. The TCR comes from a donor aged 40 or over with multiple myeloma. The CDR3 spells CASRLGEMSNQPQHF. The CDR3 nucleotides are TGTGCCAGCCGTCTGGGGGAGATGAGCAATCAGCCCCAGCATTTT.